The 19 T cell receptor beta chains below all came from one sample that was sequenced in a study of identical twins. From the 5' RACE reads, TCRdb called clonotypes with MiXCR, one entry per CDR3 protein. The table records about 790,000 distinct CDR3 sequences, roughly 20% of them present only once. These data were also filed under a second study, of T cells expressing NK-cell markers.

Input material: PBMCs. These receptors originate from a woman between 18 and 30 years old in good health.

This clonotype was counted only a few times. V and J are TRBV20-1 and TRBJ2-2, with 12 bases matching TRBD2. CDR3 length: 17 residues. Germline V gene lookup returns CDR1 DFQATT and CDR2 SNEGSKA (reference sequence). J gave up 0 bases and V 4 bases, and 6 bases lay outside the gene matches. DNA for the CDR3: TGCAGTGCTACGACTAGCGGGAGACCAGCGAACACCGGGGAGCTGTTTTTT. Its translation: CSATTSGRPANTGELFF.

This chain connects TRBV20-1 to TRBJ2-3; TRBD2 matches at 7 bases. Germline loops: CDR1 DFQATT, CDR2 SNEGSKA (reference sequence). V trimming: 3 bases; J trimming: 1 base; junction bases outside the gene matches: 10. The length of the CDR3 is 16 residues. CDR3 DNA sequence: TGCAGTGCTAGTTCGTCAAGGGCGGGGGGCACAGATACGCAGTATTTT. Translation: CSASSSRAGGTDTQYF.

This clonotype has ten or more counts. J is TRBJ2-7 and V is TRBV5-1; D is possibly TRBD1 or TRBD2 (5 bases each). Trimming removed 1 base from V and 3 bases from J, with 29 bases in between. The CDR3 is made up of 20 amino acids. Germline V CDR1 and CDR2: SGHRS, YFSETQ. CDR3 loop: CASSLMKDSGYGQGDYEQYF. For the CDR3, the DNA is TGCGCCAGCAGCTTGATGAAGGACTCGGGCTACGGGCAGGGAGACTACGAGCAGTACTTC.

The J gene is TRBJ2-1, the V gene TRBV5-1; 13 bases map to TRBD2. This CDR3 has 16 amino acids. Unmatched junction bases numbered 6, after V lost 2 bases and J lost 7 bases. CDR1 is SGHRS, CDR2 YFSETQ, per germline. CDR3 in amino acids: CASSFRTSGRGNEQFF. CDR3 sequence (DNA): TGCGCCAGCAGCTTTCGGACTAGCGGGAGAGGGAATGAGCAGTTCTTC. Drawing the rest from reference TRBV5-1 and TRBJ2-1, the complete variable domain is KAGVTQTPRYLIKTRGQQVTLSCSPISGHRSVSWYQQTPGQGLQFLFEYFSETQRNKGNFPGRFSGRQFSNSRSEMNVSTLELGDSALYLCASSFRTSGRGNEQFFGPGTRLTVL.

This clonotype was picked up many times. The chain joins TRBV7-2 to TRBJ2-3, with no clear D. This CDR3 region has 14 residues. The germline V and J ends were trimmed by 5 bases and 5 bases, with 14 bases remaining between them. From germline, CDR1 is SGHTA and CDR2 FQGNSA. The CDR3: CASSPASREDTQYF. Written as DNA, the CDR3 is TGTGCCAGCAGCCCAGCCTCTAGAGAAGATACGCAGTATTTT.

A few counts support this clonotype. The chain couples TRBV7-9 to TRBJ2-1, with 10 positions matching TRBD1. Trimming at V came to 5 bases and at J to 6 bases, leaving 10 bases not matched to a gene. This CDR3 has 16 residues. The germline gives CDR1 SEHNR, CDR2 FQNEAQ (reference sequence). CDR3 region: CASSGLPGQGINEQFF. CDR3 bases: TGTGCCAGCAGCGGTCTGCCGGGACAGGGGATCAATGAGCAGTTCTTC.

V and J are TRBV6-5 and TRBJ2-7; 8 nucleotides match TRBD1. From germline, CDR1 is MNHEY and CDR2 SVGAGI. Losses at the gene ends were 0 bases for V and 3 bases for J; bases not matched to a gene: 7. This CDR3 has 16 residues. For the CDR3, the DNA is TGTGCCAGCAGTTACTCCCCGCAGGGGGCCATCTACGAGCAGTACTTC. Amino acids: CASSYSPQGAIYEQYF.

The chain carries TRBV3-1 and TRBJ2-2, with 7 bases aligning to TRBD2. With V trimmed by 3 bases and J by 6 bases, 4 bases remained unmatched. The CDR3 sequence is 14 residues long. CDR1 and CDR2 from the germline V gene are LGHDT and YNNKEL (reference sequence). The CDR3 sequence is CASSQGGASGELFF. CDR3 coding DNA: TGTGCCAGCAGCCAGGGAGGGGCGTCCGGGGAGCTGTTTTTT.

This clonotype turned up a few times. J is TRBJ2-2 and V is TRBV11-2; 9 bases agree with TRBD1. This CDR3 region has 16 residues. Germline-derived CDR1 and CDR2 are SGHAT and FQNNGV. Trimming took 5 bases from V and 7 from J; bases not matched to a gene: 11. The CDR3: CASSQTGTGPGGELFF. The DNA of the CDR3 is TGTGCCAGCAGCCAAACCGGGACAGGGCCGGGCGGGGAGCTGTTTTTT. Full variable domain (remainder filled in from reference TRBV11-2 and TRBJ2-2): EAGVAQSPRYKIIEKRQSVAFWCNPISGHATLYWYQQILGQGPKLLIQFQNNGVVDDSQLPKDRFSAERLKGVDSTLKIQPAKLEDSAVYLCASSQTGTGPGGELFFGEGSRLTVL.

The V call is TRBV29-1, the J call TRBJ2-7, with D perhaps TRBD2 (6 bases). V was clipped by 7 bases and J by 2 bases, with 18 bases between them. The CDR3 spans 14 residues. Germline CDR1 reads SQVTM; CDR2 reads ANQGSEA. CDR3 nucleotides: TGCAGCGCCCTAACCGGGACTGCTCCCTACGAGCAGTACTTC. Protein: CSALTGTAPYEQYF.

This chain uses TRBV6-2 or TRBV6-3 with TRBJ2-3; TRBD2 aligns across 7 bases. The CDR3 covers 15 residues. Per the germline V gene, CDR1 is MNHEY and CDR2 is SVGEGT. With 6 bases clipped from V and 3 bases from J, the junction kept 9 bases outside the gene matches. CDR3 sequence (DNA): TGTGCCAGCAGCCTTAGCGGGTCTCGTACAGATACGCAGTATTTT. This encodes CASSLSGSRTDTQYF.

This chain joins TRBV29-1 and TRBJ2-3; a weak D match, TRBD2 (6 bases). With 4 bases removed from V and 1 base from J, the gap between germline ends came to 24 bases. CDR3 size: 18 residues. Germline CDR1 reads SQVTM; CDR2 reads ANQGSEA. CDR3 region: CSVAPGGFSNFGTDTQYF. The DNA for the CDR3 is TGCAGCGTTGCCCCTGGGGGGTTTTCTAATTTTGGCACAGATACGCAGTATTTT.

The chain recombines TRBV6-2 or TRBV6-3 with TRBJ2-7, with TRBD2 matching over 10 bases. V was pared by 10 bases and J by 6 bases, with 18 bases of the junction left unmatched. The V gene's germline CDR1 is MNHEY and CDR2 SVGEGT. This CDR3 has 16 residues. The CDR3 loop is CATNPVGLAGVSEQYF. The CDR3 nucleotides are TGTGCCACCAATCCGGTCGGGCTAGCGGGAGTCTCCGAGCAGTACTTC.

This clonotype has just a few counts. The chain carries TRBV15 and TRBJ2-5, with 7 bases matching TRBD1. The junction had 7 bases not matched to a gene; V was cut back by 7 bases and J by 2 bases. Per the germline V gene, CDR1 is LNHNV and CDR2 is YYDKDF (reference sequence). The CDR3 sequence is 14 residues long. In DNA form, the CDR3 reads TGTGCCACCATGAACAGGGGAAAACAAGAGACCCAGTACTTC. Translated: CATMNRGKQETQYF.

The J gene is TRBJ2-7, the V gene TRBV18; 7 nucleotides align to TRBD2. CDR3 size: 13 residues. CDR1 and CDR2 from the germline V gene are KGHSH and LQKENI. The V and J ends lost 6 bases and 2 bases, in that order; junction bases with no gene match: 4. The CDR3 DNA reads as TGTGCCAGCTCGCAGACTAGCCCCTACGAGCAGTACTTC. Protein sequence: CASSQTSPYEQYF.

In this sample, this clonotype turned up many times. This chain's CDR3 is CSAAGGSDTQYF. For the CDR3, the DNA is TGCAGTGCAGCGGGGGGATCAGATACGCAGTATTTT. The chain joins TRBV20-1 to TRBJ2-3, with TRBD2 matching over 9 bases. Trimming cost V 6 bases and J 4 bases; bases outside gene matches: 2. The length of the CDR3 is 12 residues. CDR1 DFQATT and CDR2 SNEGSKA come from the germline V gene (reference sequence).

The chain joins TRBV5-1 to TRBJ2-3; D is uncertain. Trimming pared 5 bases from V and 0 bases from J, leaving 10 bases between. This CDR3 has 14 amino acids. Germline V gene data show CDR1 as SGHRS and CDR2 as YFSETQ. Here the CDR3 DNA reads TGCGCCAGCAGGCTGCAGGAGAGCACAGATACGCAGTATTTT. This encodes CASRLQESTDTQYF.

The chain joins TRBV20-1 to TRBJ2-3; D might be TRBD2 (6 bases). Germline-derived CDR1 and CDR2 are DFQATT and SNEGSKA (reference sequence). The V gene lost 5 bases and the J gene lost 1 base, with 16 bases spanning the gap. The CDR3 sequence is 15 residues long. The CDR3, as DNA: TGCAGTGCTCAAAAGTCCGGGGAGGGCACAGATACGCAGTATTTT. It yields the protein CSAQKSGEGTDTQYF.

The J gene is TRBJ2-1, the V gene TRBV11-2; TRBD1 aligns across 10 bases. The CDR3 has 14 amino acids. CDR1 is SGHAT, CDR2 FQNNGV, per germline. J gave up 8 bases and V 6 bases, and 7 bases lay outside the gene matches. The CDR3 sequence: CASSRTGGRDEQFF. The CDR3 DNA reads as TGTGCCAGCAGTAGGACAGGGGGTCGAGATGAGCAGTTCTTC.